This T cell receptor beta chain was captured by sequencing in a study of T cell repertoires in cytomegalovirus infection. Study-level points and caveats: Cumulative frequency of public TCR beta families picked out carriers of CMV plus the relevant HLA.

The CDR3 runs 14 residues. Deletions cut 0 bases from V and 4 bases from J, with 9 bases between. CDR1 MGHRA and CDR2 YSYEKL come from the germline V gene. This clonotype was counted only a few times. No antigen is known for it. TCRdb analysed the reads with MiXCR anew, one entry per CDR3 protein. The sample lists nearly 700,000 distinct CDR3 sequences, roughly 36% occurring once. The chain is built from TRBV4-1 and TRBJ2-5, with D tentatively TRBD1 (5 bases). The sample here was cultured PBMCs, taken from culture after CMV antigen stimulation. This TCR was sampled from a human donor in good health (CMV status not recorded). Some clones in this sample may be carry-over from other donors' samples. CDR3 nucleotide sequence: TGCGCCAGCAGCCAAGACAGGGCGTCAGAGACCCAGTACTTC. Encoded protein: CASSQDRASETQYF.